These T cell receptor beta chains were read from a single sample in a study of cytomegalovirus exposure and HLA in healthy donors. Only in-frame clones appear in the TCRdb table, and some are missing; sequencing was by immunoSEQ multiplex PCR. The sample has some 150,000 clones; almost 90% are singletons. The sample comprised PBMCs. The receptors come from a woman aged 18-35 years in good health and CMV-seropositive. CDR3s include the opening cysteine and the closing phenylalanine or tryptophan. The order of the fields is D gene, J gene, V gene, clone size, CDR3 DNA, CDR3 protein. A D gene is named only where the DNA matches it firmly. Clone size is given for some rows only: seen once, a few or many times, or a class if the clone is expanded.

NA,TRBJ2-7,TRBV5-1,NA,TGCGCCAGCAGCTCGGACTCGGTCTACGAGCAGTACTTC,CASSSDSVYEQYF
TRBD1,TRBJ2-7,TRBV13,NA,TGTGCCAGCAGCTTAGCGGGACAGGGCCCGAGGCAGCAGTACTTC,CASSLAGQGPRQQYF
NA,TRBJ2-3,TRBV6-1,few,TGTGCCAGCAGTGATCCACAGGGTTGGGTAGATACGCAGTATTTT,CASSDPQGWVDTQYF
TRBD2,TRBJ2-3,TRBV6-6,NA,TGTGCCAGCAGCCCAACTAGCGGGGGGGCATTTACGCAGTATTTT,CASSPTSGGAFTQYF
TRBD1,TRBJ1-5,TRBV28,once,TGTGCCAGCAACAAAGGGGGACAGGGAAAGAGTCAGCCCCAGCATTTT,CASNKGGQGKSQPQHF
TRBD1,TRBJ1-5,TRBV19,NA,TGTGCCAGTAGTAGGCCCGGGGACAGGGAACAGCCCCAGCATTTT,CASSRPGDREQPQHF
NA,TRBJ2-5,TRBV5-6,NA,TGTGCCAGCAGCTTTAATGTGGCAGGTCCTCAAGAGACCCAGTACTTC,CASSFNVAGPQETQYF
TRBD1,TRBJ1-2,TRBV29-1,NA,TGCAGCGTTTCCAACCGGGACAGTCCTAACTATGGCTACACCTTC,CSVSNRDSPNYGYTF
TRBD2,TRBJ2-7,TRBV2,few,TGTGCCAGCAGTGCCTGGACTAGCGGGGGGGCGGCGGAGCAGTACTTC,CASSAWTSGGAAEQYF
TRBD1,TRBJ1-1,TRBV7-8,NA,TGTGCCAGCAGCTTATCCCGGGACAGTTCTACTAACACTGAAGCTTTCTTT,CASSLSRDSSTNTEAFF
NA,TRBJ2-2,TRBV9,NA,TGTGCCAGCAGCGTATTAAGCGGATATAACACCGGGGAGCTGTTTTTT,CASSVLSGYNTGELFF
TRBD2,TRBJ2-3,TRBV2,NA,TGTGCCAGCAAGAGGGCGGGGGGGAGCACAGATACGCAGTATTTT,CASKRAGGSTDTQYF
TRBD2,TRBJ2-1,TRBV2,NA,TGTGCCAGCAGTTGGGGGGGGAATTACAATGAGCAGTTCTTC,CASSWGGNYNEQFF